This TCR beta chain was sequenced during a study of T-cell reconstitution after alpha-beta-depleted transplantation in children. Points from the study as a whole: Approximately two months post-transplant, alpha-beta T cells reportedly originated from several hundred expanded graft clones.

The CDR3 length is 14 residues. Unique molecular identifiers were incorporated during preparation of the TCRbeta library. From the PCR reads, TCRdb called clonotypes with MiXCR, one entry per CDR3 protein. The sample shows some 300,000 distinct CDR3 sequences, around 9.1% of them seen only once. This clonotype came up many times. Its cognate antigen is unknown. This sequence joins TRBV21-1 and TRBJ2-7; the listed D gene, TRBD1, was not tested against the DNA. TRBV21-1 counts as a pseudogene. This sequence originates from a boy in the first two years of life with acute myeloid leukemia, due to receive a stem cell transplant. This specimen consisted of PBMCs, obtained before TCRalphabeta/CD19-depleted stem cell transplant. CDR3 nucleotide sequence: TGTGCCAGCAGCAAAGTCAGGGTGTCCTACGAGCAGTACTTC. Translated, it gives CASSKVRVSYEQYF.